Listed here are 9 T cell receptor beta chains from one sample, sequenced in a study of Ad26.COV2.S vaccination and SARS-CoV-2 variants. Here immunoSEQ multiplex PCR was the method, and the copy in TCRdb shows in-frame clones only, minus some. The sample holds about 39,000 clones, roughly 84% seen once. The sample here was peripheral blood, taken after recovery from COVID-19. These receptors were obtained from a human donor who had recovered from COVID-19.

The chain employs TRBV4-1 and TRBJ1-1; D gene uncertain. Trimming cost V 0 bases and J 5 bases, with 13 bases left between them. The CDR3 has 15 amino acids. Germline-derived CDR1 and CDR2 are MGHRA and YSYEKL. CDR3 sequence (DNA): TGCGCCAGCAGCCAAGATGCCCGGGAAGGAACTGAAGCTTTCTTT. Translated: CASSQDAREGTEAFF.

V is TRBV6-5 and J is TRBJ2-7; unclear D gene. The V and J ends lost 5 bases and 4 bases respectively, with 3 bases between them. The germline gives CDR1 MNHEY, CDR2 SVGAGI. The CDR3 consists of 10 residues. Here the CDR3 reads CASSTYEQYF. The CDR3 region has the DNA TGTGCCAGCAGTACATACGAGCAGTACTTC.

The chain has TRBV11-2 and TRBJ2-5, with D tentatively TRBD2 (5 bases). With 8 bases removed from V and 1 base from J, the gap between germline ends came to 11 bases. The CDR3 is made up of 13 amino acids. CDR1 is SGHAT and CDR2 is FQNNGV in the germline V gene. CDR3 sequence (DNA): TGTGCCAGCCGAGGGTCTTTCCAAGAGACCCAGTACTTC. Encoded protein: CASRGSFQETQYF.

V is TRBV19 and J is TRBJ2-3; D not resolved. Germline V gene lookup returns CDR1 LNHDA and CDR2 SQIVND (reference sequence). CDR3 length: 12 residues. The V gene lost 5 bases and the J gene lost 5 bases, with 8 bases spanning the gap. CDR3 DNA: TGTGCCAGTAGTTGGTGGGGAGATACGCAGTATTTT. Encoded protein: CASSWWGDTQYF.

V and J are TRBV2 and TRBJ2-3; 9 bases line up with TRBD2. CDR3 size: 15 residues. Per germline, CDR1 SNHLY and CDR2 FYNNEI. With 6 bases clipped from V and 1 base from J, the junction kept 5 bases outside the gene matches. CDR3 amino acids: CASRNSGSGTDTQYF. The CDR3 DNA is TGTGCCAGCAGGAATAGCGGGAGCGGCACAGATACGCAGTATTTT. The full variable domain, completed using reference TRBV2 and TRBJ2-3, is EPEVTQTPSHQVTQMGQEVILRCVPISNHLYFYWYRQILGQKVEFLVSFYNNEISEKSEIFDDQFSVERPDGSNFTLKIRSTKLEDSAMYFCASRNSGSGTDTQYFGPGTRLTVL.

The V and J genes are TRBV10-1 and TRBJ2-3; D is unclear. V lost 3 bases and J 4 bases, leaving 5 bases between the germline ends. The CDR3 is 12 amino acids. The V gene's germline CDR1 is WNHNN and CDR2 SYGVQD (reference sequence). The CDR3 DNA follows: TGCGCCAGCAGTGATTTCCCAGATACGCAGTATTTT. Amino acid sequence: CASSDFPDTQYF.

The V call is TRBV2, the J call TRBJ1-1; TRBD1 matches 12 bases. V dropped 8 bases and J dropped 9; count of bases not matched to a gene: 7. The germline gives CDR1 SNHLY, CDR2 FYNNEI. This CDR3 spans 13 amino acids. The CDR3 bases are TGTGCCAGCGGGACAGGGGGCGCTTACAAAGCTTTCTTT. It is translated as CASGTGGAYKAFF.

The V call is TRBV5-1, the J call TRBJ2-3, with 16 positions matching TRBD2. Per the germline V gene, CDR1 is SGHRS and CDR2 is YFSETQ. Trimming cost V 0 bases and J 3 bases; bases outside gene matches: 7. This CDR3 has 19 residues. The CDR3 DNA reads TGCGCCAGCAGCTTGGTTCCGGGGACTAGCGGGGGGGCGACAGATACGCAGTATTTT. It translates to CASSLVPGTSGGATDTQYF.

This chain uses TRBV12-5 with TRBJ1-5; the D is unclear. Trimming left V 3 bases short and J 3 bases short, with 12 bases between. Per the germline V gene, CDR1 is LGHNT and CDR2 is FRNRAP. The CDR3 runs 15 residues. The CDR3 region is CASGLLVPLNQPQHF. For the CDR3, the DNA is TGTGCTAGTGGTTTACTGGTCCCTCTCAATCAGCCCCAGCATTTT.